These 20 T cell receptor beta chains were all obtained from the same sample, sequenced in a study of CD8 T cells in ankylosing spondylitis. Each CDR3 protein gets one entry after TCRdb re-called the 5' RACE reads with MiXCR. The sample includes some 40,000 distinct CDR3 sequences, approximately 10% of them seen just once. Sequencing used blood, either unsorted or a sorted T cell fraction (not recorded which). The receptors here all came from a male donor with ankylosing spondylitis or in good health (not recorded which).

The sample holds many counts of this clonotype. The V gene is TRBV7-9, the J gene TRBJ2-2, with TRBD2 matching over 8 bases. Germline loops: CDR1 SEHNR, CDR2 FQNEAQ (reference sequence). With V trimmed by 0 bases and J by 5 bases, 2 bases remained unmatched. This CDR3 contains 15 residues. CDR3 sequence reads: CASSLASGRTGELFF. The CDR3 bases are TGTGCCAGCAGCTTAGCGAGCGGGAGAACCGGGGAGCTGTTTTTT.

In this sample, this clonotype turned up many times. The CDR3 protein is CASSGDPLFGEQFF. The CDR3 DNA follows: TGTGCCAGCAGTGGGGACCCCCTATTTGGTGAGCAGTTCTTC. The gene calls are TRBV2 and TRBJ2-1; D is possibly TRBD1 or TRBD2 (5 bases each). V lost 4 bases to trimming and J lost 9 bases, with 16 bases between them. The CDR3 extends over 14 amino acids. CDR1 is SNHLY and CDR2 is FYNNEI in the germline V gene.

This clonotype was seen repeatedly, ten times or more. The genes are TRBV20-1 and TRBJ2-4, with 8 bases identical to TRBD2. Trimming took 3 bases from V and 3 from J; bases not matched to a gene: 7. The CDR3 sequence is 15 residues long. Germline CDR1 is DFQATT and CDR2 is SNEGSKA (reference sequence). CDR3 region: CSASDGRAIKNIQYF. The CDR3 coding sequence is TGCAGTGCTAGTGACGGGAGGGCCATCAAAAACATTCAGTACTTC.

This clonotype was found many times. This chain links TRBV29-1 with TRBJ2-5, with TRBD2 matching 7 bases. The V gene's germline CDR1 is SQVTM and CDR2 ANQGSEA. This CDR3 has 13 residues. With V trimmed by 8 bases and J by 3 bases, 9 bases remained unmatched. DNA of the CDR3: TGCAGCTCCCAGGTGGCGGGGGAAGAGACCCAGTACTTC. Translated, it gives CSSQVAGEETQYF.

This clonotype was observed many times. CDR3 in amino acids: CASSAFDGISYEQYF. In DNA, the CDR3 is TGTGCCAGCAGCGCATTCGACGGAATCTCCTACGAGCAGTACTTC. V gene TRBV9 combines with J gene TRBJ2-7; no reliable D call. V was trimmed by 3 bases and J by 0 bases, leaving 13 bases between them. The germline gives CDR1 SGDLS, CDR2 YYNGEE. The CDR3 covers 15 residues.

This clonotype has at least ten counts. The V call is TRBV9, the J call TRBJ2-1; D might be TRBD1 (5 bases). V lost 2 bases and J 5 bases, leaving 8 bases between the germline ends. From germline, CDR1 is SGDLS and CDR2 YYNGEE. The CDR3 is 13 amino acids. The CDR3 DNA is TGTGCCAGCAGCGTCGACAGCCACAATGAGCAGTTCTTC. Protein sequence: CASSVDSHNEQFF.

This clonotype turned up a few times. CDR3 DNA sequence: TGCAGCGTTGAAGGGGACGAGCAGTACTTC. Its translation: CSVEGDEQYF. This chain links TRBV29-1 with TRBJ2-7; no clear D. This CDR3 is 10 amino acids long. Trimming took 1 base from V and 5 from J, leaving 3 bases between them. Germline V gene sequence: CDR1 SQVTM, CDR2 ANQGSEA.

This clonotype was seen repeatedly, ten times or more. The chain is built from TRBV5-1 and TRBJ2-7; D unresolved. The V and J ends lost 0 bases and 1 base respectively, with 2 bases between them. The CDR3 runs to 12 residues. The germline V gene encodes CDR1 SGHRS and CDR2 YFSETQ. CDR3 DNA: TGCGCCAGCAGCTTGGAGTCCTACGAGCAGTACTTC. This sequence encodes CASSLESYEQYF.

The rearrangement uses TRBV7-9 and TRBJ2-1; tentatively, D is TRBD2 (5 bases). The CDR3 runs 15 residues. V dropped 1 base and J dropped 5 bases, with 12 bases sitting between them. Germline V gene data show CDR1 as SEHNR and CDR2 as FQNEAQ (reference sequence). CDR3 nucleotides: TGTGCCAGCAGCTTAGTTTCTAGCAGCGACAATGAGCAGTTCTTC. Protein: CASSLVSSSDNEQFF.

The chain recombines TRBV2 with TRBJ2-4; 7 positions match TRBD1. The CDR3 is made up of 15 amino acids. V trimming: 6 bases; J trimming: 4 bases; junction bases outside the gene matches: 9. From germline, CDR1 is SNHLY and CDR2 FYNNEI. The CDR3 coding sequence is TGTGCCAGCAGCGACAGGGTACTGGGGAAAAACATTCAGTACTTC. Protein product: CASSDRVLGKNIQYF. The full variable domain, its missing parts supplied by reference TRBV2 and TRBJ2-4, is EPEVTQTPSHQVTQMGQEVILRCVPISNHLYFYWYRQILGQKVEFLVSFYNNEISEKSEIFDDQFSVERPDGSNFTLKIRSTKLEDSAMYFCASSDRVLGKNIQYFGAGTRLSVL.

This rearrangement joins TRBV7-3 to TRBJ2-5; 8 bases fit TRBD2. V lost 0 bases to trimming and J lost 1 base; unmatched junction nucleotides: 4. Germline V gene sequence: CDR1 SGHTA, CDR2 FQGTGA. There are 16 residues in the CDR3. CDR3 region: CASSLTGTSGQETQYF. CDR3 DNA sequence: TGTGCCAGCAGCTTAACGGGTACTAGCGGCCAAGAGACCCAGTACTTC.

This clonotype is medium-sized. The rearrangement joins TRBV10-3 to TRBJ1-1; TRBD1 agrees at 8 bases. Looked up from germline, CDR1 is ENHRY and CDR2 is SYGVKD. V trimming: 5 bases; J trimming: 2 bases; junction bases outside the gene matches: 4. There are 14 residues in the CDR3. CDR3 protein: CAISQTGANTEAFF. The CDR3 DNA sequence: TGTGCCATCAGTCAGACAGGGGCCAACACTGAAGCTTTCTTT.

This clonotype appeared many times. V and J are TRBV7-9 and TRBJ1-5; D is perhaps TRBD1 (5 bases). V lost 1 base, J lost 7 bases, and 17 bases lay in between. CDR3 length: 16 amino acids. The germline gives CDR1 SEHNR, CDR2 FQNEAQ (reference sequence). The CDR3 reads CASSLGGEWGMQPQHF. DNA of the CDR3: TGTGCCAGCAGCTTAGGCGGGGAGTGGGGGATGCAGCCCCAGCATTTT.

This clonotype occurred many times. The rearrangement joins TRBV20-1 to TRBJ1-2; D remains unclear. The CDR3 length is 11 residues. Germline loops: CDR1 DFQATT, CDR2 SNEGSKA (reference sequence). Trimming cost V 4 bases and J 6 bases, with 9 bases left between them. CDR3 amino acids: CSATLLDGYTF. In nucleotides, the CDR3 is TGCAGTGCTACACTCCTAGATGGCTACACCTTC.

This clonotype occurred many times. The V and J genes are TRBV10-3 and TRBJ2-2, with TRBD2 matching over 13 bases. The J segment lost 5 bases and the V segment lost 5 bases, leaving 14 bases of the junction unmatched. Germline CDR1 reads ENHRY; CDR2 reads SYGVKD. This CDR3 comprises 19 residues. Here the CDR3 reads CAISSSRLAGGPGTGELFF. The CDR3 nucleotides are TGTGCCATCAGTTCCTCCCGACTAGCGGGAGGCCCAGGGACCGGGGAGCTGTTTTTT.

The sample holds many counts of this clonotype. The chain employs TRBV2 and TRBJ2-7, with a tentative D call TRBD2 (5 bases). V lost 3 bases, J lost 0 bases, and 15 bases lay in between. The germline V gene encodes CDR1 SNHLY and CDR2 FYNNEI. The CDR3 totals 16 residues. The CDR3 sequence: CASSDPRSSSSYEQYF. The CDR3 nucleotides read TGTGCCAGCAGTGATCCCCGGTCTAGCTCCTCCTACGAGCAGTACTTC.

This sequence joins TRBV20-1 and TRBJ2-6; D is unclear. Germline CDR1 is DFQATT and CDR2 is SNEGSKA (reference sequence). This CDR3 is 16 amino acids long. Deletions cut 7 bases from V and 0 bases from J, with 16 bases between. Here the CDR3 reads CSDTRVSLSGANVLTF. Here the CDR3 DNA reads TGCAGTGACACCCGGGTCTCCCTCTCTGGGGCCAACGTCCTGACTTTC.

This clonotype came up many times. The chain joins TRBV4-1 to TRBJ2-4; D possibly uses TRBD1 or TRBD2 (5 bases each). Germline values: CDR1 MGHRA, CDR2 YSYEKL. CDR3 length: 15 amino acids. The V and J ends lost 1 base and 7 bases respectively, with 14 bases between them. The CDR3, as DNA: TGCGCCAGCAGCCAAGTGTACGAGGGGCAGAACATTCAGTACTTC. It yields the protein CASSQVYEGQNIQYF.

This clonotype has at least ten counts. This sequence joins TRBV10-3 and TRBJ1-5; D perhaps matches TRBD1 (6 bases). CDR3 length: 15 residues. Germline CDR1 is ENHRY and CDR2 is SYGVKD. V was pared by 8 bases and J by 6 bases, with 20 bases between. CDR3 amino acids: CAIGLRGDGAQPQHF. CDR3 nucleotides: TGTGCCATCGGGTTAAGGGGGGACGGTGCTCAGCCCCAGCATTTT.

This clonotype was counted many times. The chain joins TRBV19 to TRBJ2-7; D is ambiguous. Germline lookup yields CDR1 LNHDA and CDR2 SQIVND (reference sequence). The V end was cut by 2 bases, the J end by 3 bases, with 8 bases between. The CDR3 length is 13 residues. This CDR3 reads CASSIIGSYEQYF. Written as DNA, the CDR3 is TGTGCCAGTAGTATAATTGGCAGCTACGAGCAGTACTTC. Looking up the rest from reference TRBV19 and TRBJ2-7 gives the full variable domain: DGGITQSPKYLFRKEGQNVTLSCEQNLNHDAMYWYRQDPGQGLRLIYYSQIVNDFQKGDIAEGYSVSREKKESFPLTVTSAQKNPTAFYLCASSIIGSYEQYFGPGTRLTVT.